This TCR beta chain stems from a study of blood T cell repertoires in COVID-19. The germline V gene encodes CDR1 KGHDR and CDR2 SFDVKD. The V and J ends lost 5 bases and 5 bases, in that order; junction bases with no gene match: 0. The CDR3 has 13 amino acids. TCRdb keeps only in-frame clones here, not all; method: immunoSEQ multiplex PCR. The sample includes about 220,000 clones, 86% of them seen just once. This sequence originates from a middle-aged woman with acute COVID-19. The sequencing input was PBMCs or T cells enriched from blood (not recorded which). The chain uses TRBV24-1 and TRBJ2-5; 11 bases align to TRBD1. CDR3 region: CATSGDRGETQYF. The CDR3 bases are TGTGCCACCAGTGGGGACAGGGGGGAGACCCAGTACTTC.